This T cell receptor (beta chain) derives from a study of blood T cell repertoires in COVID-19. Germline V lookup: CDR1 SGHDT, CDR2 YYEEEE. The CDR3 length is 14 residues. V was pared by 0 bases and J by 1 base, with 7 bases between. Libraries were prepared by immunoSEQ multiplex PCR; TCRdb keeps only in-frame clonotypes and omits some of them. The data hold a few hundred thousand clones, with 70% to 90% observed a single time. The chain joins TRBV5-6 to TRBJ1-1; D call uncertain. Sample: PBMCs or T cells enriched from blood (not recorded which). This receptor was identified in a woman aged 45-59 years who had been exposed to COVID-19. The CDR3 coding sequence is TGTGCCAGCAGCTTGGCGGGTCCGAACACTGAAGCTTTCTTT. It encodes CASSLAGPNTEAFF.